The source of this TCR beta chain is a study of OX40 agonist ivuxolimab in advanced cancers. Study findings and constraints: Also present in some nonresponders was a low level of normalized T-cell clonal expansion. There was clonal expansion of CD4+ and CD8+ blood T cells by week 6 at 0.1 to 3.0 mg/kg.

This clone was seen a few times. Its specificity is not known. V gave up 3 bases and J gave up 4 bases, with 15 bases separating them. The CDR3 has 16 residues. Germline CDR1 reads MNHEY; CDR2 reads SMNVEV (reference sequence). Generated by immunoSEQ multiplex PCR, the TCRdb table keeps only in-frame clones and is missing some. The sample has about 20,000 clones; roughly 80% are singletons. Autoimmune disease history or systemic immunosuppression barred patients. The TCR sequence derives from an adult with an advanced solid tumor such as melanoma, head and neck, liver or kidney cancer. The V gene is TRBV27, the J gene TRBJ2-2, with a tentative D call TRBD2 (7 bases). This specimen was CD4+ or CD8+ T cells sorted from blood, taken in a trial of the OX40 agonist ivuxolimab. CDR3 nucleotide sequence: TGTGCCAGCAGTTTGGGAGGGGGGGGGCTCACCGGGGAGCTGTTTTTT. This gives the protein CASSLGGGGLTGELFF.